This entry concerns a single T cell receptor beta chain. Germline V gene lookup returns CDR1 SGHTA and CDR2 FQGNSA. The V gene lost 5 bases and the J gene lost 1 base, with 9 bases spanning the gap. The CDR3 length is 14 residues. This entry is derived from a study of blood T cell repertoires in COVID-19. Study overall: In each case, the material was cDNA or gDNA derived from T cells, B-cell-depleted T cells, or PBMCs.

Per the authors' pipeline: Estimation of nucleated cell counts relied on the amplification of reference gene primers. The protocol was immunoSEQ multiplex PCR, while the TCRdb copy is restricted to in-frame clones and leaves out a portion. The DNA was the basis for D and trimming; V, J and clone size are from that table. There are 250,000 or so clones in the sample; approximately 86% occur only once, and approximately 2.8% lies in the top ten. The V gene is TRBV7-2, the J gene TRBJ2-1, with D possibly matching TRBD1 (6 bases). The clonotype originates from a woman under 40 with acute COVID-19. The specimen was PBMCs or T cells enriched from blood (not recorded which). The CDR3 DNA reads TGTGCCAGCAGCATCAGGGGTTCCTACAATGAGCAGTTCTTC. This translates into CASSIRGSYNEQFF. Full variable domain (missing parts from reference TRBV7-2 and TRBJ2-1): GAGVSQSPSNKVTEKGKDVELRCDPISGHTALYWYRQSLGQGLEFLIYFQGNSAPDKSGLPSDRFSAERTGGSVSTLTIQRTQQEDSAVYLCASSIRGSYNEQFFGPGTRLTVL.